Listed below are T cell receptor beta chains from one sample, sequenced in a study of OX40 agonist ivuxolimab in advanced cancers. Libraries were prepared by immunoSEQ multiplex PCR; TCRdb keeps only in-frame clonotypes and omits some of them. Here the sample spans approximately 60,000 clones, just under 85% being singletons. The sample consisted of CD4+ or CD8+ T cells sorted from blood, taken in a trial of the OX40 agonist ivuxolimab. These receptors were obtained from an adult with an advanced solid tumor such as melanoma, head and neck, liver or kidney cancer. Both conserved end residues are part of each CDR3. D genes are given only for firm matches. Size values are once, few and many counts, or a class for expanded clones, and some rows have none.

j_gene: TRBJ1-6
len: 13
abundance: .
d_gene: .
v_gene: TRBV18
CDR3nt: TGTGCCAGCTCAACGGACTCTGCGGCACCCCTCCACTTT
CDR3aa: CASSTDSAAPLHF

j_gene: TRBJ1-1
len: 16
abundance: few
d_gene: .
v_gene: TRBV10-2
CDR3nt: TGCGCCAGCAGCGGGCGTTCGGTCCTATTGAACACTGAAGCTTTCTTT
CDR3aa: CASSGRSVLLNTEAFF

j_gene: TRBJ2-5
len: 17
abundance: .
d_gene: TRBD2
v_gene: TRBV7-9
CDR3nt: TGTGCCAGCAGCCCCTTCGGCGTACTAGCGCAGGGAACGACCCAGTACTTC
CDR3aa: CASSPFGVLAQGTTQYF

j_gene: TRBJ2-3
len: 17
abundance: .
d_gene: TRBD2
v_gene: TRBV7-9
CDR3nt: TGTGCCAGCAGCTTAGGGGGACTAGCGGGGTCAACAGATACGCAGTATTTT
CDR3aa: CASSLGGLAGSTDTQYF

j_gene: TRBJ1-6
len: 15
abundance: once
d_gene: .
v_gene: TRBV5-1
CDR3nt: TGCGCCAGCAGCTTGGGTGGCAGGTTTAATTCACCCCTCCACTTT
CDR3aa: CASSLGGRFNSPLHF

j_gene: TRBJ1-1
len: 14
abundance: once
d_gene: TRBD1
v_gene: TRBV6-5
CDR3nt: TGTGCCAGCAGATACCAGGGGGTAGGGACTGAAGCTTTCTTT
CDR3aa: CASRYQGVGTEAFF

j_gene: TRBJ2-1
len: 13
abundance: .
d_gene: .
v_gene: TRBV7-9
CDR3nt: TGTGCCAGCAGCTTCCCGGGAGACAATGAGCAGTTCTTC
CDR3aa: CASSFPGDNEQFF

j_gene: TRBJ2-7
len: 14
abundance: .
d_gene: TRBD2
v_gene: TRBV19
CDR3nt: TGTGCCAGGGACTTTAGCGGGGGGGCCTACGAGCAGTACTTC
CDR3aa: CARDFSGGAYEQYF

j_gene: TRBJ2-3
len: 18
abundance: once
d_gene: TRBD1
v_gene: TRBV14
CDR3nt: TGTGCCAGCAGCCTCCGAGGACAGGGGTTCATGAGCACAGATACGCAGTATTTT
CDR3aa: CASSLRGQGFMSTDTQYF

j_gene: TRBJ2-7
len: 19
abundance: .
d_gene: TRBD2
v_gene: TRBV2
CDR3nt: TGTGCCAGCAGTTCAGGTCCGCCGGGACTAGCGGGATGGGGGTACGAGCAGTACTTC
CDR3aa: CASSSGPPGLAGWGYEQYF

j_gene: TRBJ2-7
len: 13
abundance: .
d_gene: .
v_gene: TRBV9
CDR3nt: TGTGCCAGCAGCGTTGGTCCCGCCTACGAGCAGTACTTC
CDR3aa: CASSVGPAYEQYF

j_gene: TRBJ2-5
len: 16
abundance: .
d_gene: .
v_gene: TRBV11-2
CDR3nt: TGTGCCAGCAGCGCAACCACCCGGGACACAGGAGAGACCCAGTACTTC
CDR3aa: CASSATTRDTGETQYF

j_gene: TRBJ2-1
len: 17
abundance: .
d_gene: TRBD2
v_gene: TRBV15
CDR3nt: TGTGCCACCAGCAGAGATAAGCGGGAGGGCCTCTACAATGAGCAGTTCTTC
CDR3aa: CATSRDKREGLYNEQFF

j_gene: TRBJ1-6
len: 12
abundance: .
d_gene: .
v_gene: TRBV19
CDR3nt: TGTGCCAGTAGTGAACAAGAATCACCCCTCCACTTT
CDR3aa: CASSEQESPLHF

j_gene: TRBJ2-5
len: 17
abundance: .
d_gene: TRBD1
v_gene: TRBV7-2
CDR3nt: TGTGCCAGCAGCTTGGGGCGCCGGGACAGCCTAAAGGAGACCCAGTACTTC
CDR3aa: CASSLGRRDSLKETQYF

j_gene: TRBJ1-1
len: 13
abundance: .
d_gene: TRBD1
v_gene: TRBV2
CDR3nt: TGTGCCAGCAGTGATGCAGGGGGTTTAGAAGCTTTCTTT
CDR3aa: CASSDAGGLEAFF

j_gene: TRBJ2-5
len: 14
abundance: .
d_gene: .
v_gene: TRBV30
CDR3nt: TGTGCCTGGAGGTATCAGACTAGAGGAGAGACCCAGTACTTC
CDR3aa: CAWRYQTRGETQYF

j_gene: TRBJ2-5
len: 14
abundance: .
d_gene: .
v_gene: TRBV6-5
CDR3nt: TGTGCCAGCAGAAGCGGACAGAGACAAGAGACCCAGTACTTC
CDR3aa: CASRSGQRQETQYF

j_gene: TRBJ2-1
len: 17
abundance: .
d_gene: .
v_gene: TRBV4-1
CDR3nt: TGCGCCAGCAGCCAAGATCGAAGTAGGCTGCTTTACAATGAGCAGTTCTTC
CDR3aa: CASSQDRSRLLYNEQFF

j_gene: TRBJ2-1
len: 15
abundance: few
d_gene: TRBD2
v_gene: TRBV5-1
CDR3nt: TGCGCCAGCAGCCCCCGGGGCGGGGGGGCCGATGAGCAGTTCTTC
CDR3aa: CASSPRGGGADEQFF

j_gene: TRBJ2-7
len: 12
abundance: .
d_gene: .
v_gene: TRBV7-9
CDR3nt: TGTGCCAGCAGCTTACCTTGGGACGAGCAGTACTTC
CDR3aa: CASSLPWDEQYF

j_gene: TRBJ2-1
len: 12
abundance: .
d_gene: .
v_gene: TRBV6-5
CDR3nt: TGTGCCAGCAGCAACATGAACAATGAGCAGTTCTTC
CDR3aa: CASSNMNNEQFF

j_gene: TRBJ2-5
len: 13
abundance: .
d_gene: TRBD2
v_gene: TRBV10-3
CDR3nt: TGTGCCATCAGTGGGGGACTAGCGGAGACCCAGTACTTC
CDR3aa: CAISGGLAETQYF

j_gene: TRBJ1-1
len: 12
abundance: few
d_gene: .
v_gene: TRBV30
CDR3nt: TGTGCCTGGAGTGCCTCGGGTGGTGGGGCTTTCTTT
CDR3aa: CAWSASGGGAFF

j_gene: TRBJ2-7
len: 14
abundance: few
d_gene: TRBD1
v_gene: TRBV11-2
CDR3nt: TGTGCCAGCAGCTCGACCGGGACAGGGTACGAGCAGTACTTC
CDR3aa: CASSSTGTGYEQYF

j_gene: TRBJ2-4
len: 14
abundance: .
d_gene: .
v_gene: TRBV11-2
CDR3nt: TGTGCCAGCAGCTTATTGGAGGCGGAGAACATTCAGTACTTC
CDR3aa: CASSLLEAENIQYF

j_gene: TRBJ2-5
len: 12
abundance: once
d_gene: .
v_gene: TRBV12-5
CDR3nt: TGTGCTAGTGGTTTGGAGCGTGAGACCCAGTACTTC
CDR3aa: CASGLERETQYF

j_gene: TRBJ2-7
len: 15
abundance: .
d_gene: TRBD1
v_gene: TRBV7-8
CDR3nt: TGTGCCAGCAGCCGAGCCGGGGACAGGGATGACGAGCAGTACTTC
CDR3aa: CASSRAGDRDDEQYF

j_gene: TRBJ1-5
len: 13
abundance: .
d_gene: .
v_gene: TRBV28
CDR3nt: TGTGCCAGCAGAGCCGGTAGCAATCAGCCCCAGCATTTT
CDR3aa: CASRAGSNQPQHF

j_gene: TRBJ2-1
len: 13
abundance: .
d_gene: .
v_gene: TRBV27
CDR3nt: TGTGCCAGCAGTTTCTTGGGTGACAATGAGCAGTTCTTC
CDR3aa: CASSFLGDNEQFF

j_gene: TRBJ2-5
len: 13
abundance: .
d_gene: TRBD1
v_gene: TRBV19
CDR3nt: TGTGCCAGTAGTACCAGGGGGCTCGGGACCCAGTACTTC
CDR3aa: CASSTRGLGTQYF

j_gene: TRBJ1-1
len: 13
abundance: .
d_gene: .
v_gene: TRBV29-1
CDR3nt: TGCAGCGCCCTCACAGGGCCGAACACTGAAGCTTTCTTT
CDR3aa: CSALTGPNTEAFF

j_gene: TRBJ2-2
len: 15
abundance: .
d_gene: .
v_gene: TRBV7-2
CDR3nt: TGTGCCAGCAGTCTAGACGGAACGAACACCGGGGAGCTGTTTTTT
CDR3aa: CASSLDGTNTGELFF

j_gene: TRBJ2-4
len: 17
abundance: .
d_gene: .
v_gene: TRBV13
CDR3nt: TGTGCCAGCAGCAACCGGGACTCCAATTTAGCCAAAAACATTCAGTACTTC
CDR3aa: CASSNRDSNLAKNIQYF

j_gene: TRBJ1-1
len: 13
abundance: few
d_gene: .
v_gene: TRBV5-4
CDR3nt: TGTGCCAGCAGCACGGACGGATACACTGAAGCTTTCTTT
CDR3aa: CASSTDGYTEAFF